The T cell receptor beta chain under discussion was sequenced for a study of blood T cell repertoires in COVID-19. Study-level background: The recovered donors of Cohort 3 showed two negative PCRs, clearance, or symptom resolution. The United States, Italy and Spain supplied acute and convalescent COVID-19 samples.

Original handling: Researchers report that nucleated cell counts were estimated from reference gene primer amplification. Using immunoSEQ multiplex PCR, the repertoire was profiled, and TCRdb retains in-frame clones only, with some absent. The V and J calls and the clone size are those of that table, but D and trimming were determined from the DNA. The table shows about 170,000 clones, with around three quarters occurring only once. Unmatched junction bases numbered 7, after V lost 3 bases and J lost 6 bases. The CDR3 spans 15 residues. Germline V gene sequence: CDR1 SGHAT, CDR2 FQNNGV. There are a few counts of this clone.

Sequencing was done on a sample of PBMCs or T cells enriched from blood (not recorded which). The sequence was collected from a woman in her 70s in a cohort exposed to, infected with or recovered from COVID-19 (not recorded which). The rearrangement uses TRBV11-2 and TRBJ2-5; 10 bases are a match to TRBD1. This CDR3 is CASSLGRTGGKTQYF. The CDR3 DNA follows: TGTGCCAGCAGCTTGGGCAGGACAGGGGGGAAGACCCAGTACTTC.